This T cell receptor (beta chain) comes out of a study of blood T cells in healthy people across ages (dated by TCRdb to between 2014 and 2017). About the study as a whole: In model experiments, roughly one uniquely barcoded TCR beta cDNA molecule per two T cells was captured by template switching. The study measured age-related changes in TCR beta repertoire diversity using deep sequencing normalized with unique cDNA molecular identifiers. For two donors (one aged 18 to 30 and one aged 80 or older), the study analyzed two additional independent replicas of 1 million unique cDNA reads from the same blood draw. The donors were split into four age groups: young (average 16 years), middle-aged (nearly 40), aged (more than 55) and long-lived (over 80). General findings and caveats noted by the study authors: Total diversity estimates from one million sequenced T cells were considered lower bounds and underestimates. Observed TCR beta diversity per million T cells fell roughly linearly with age, and a significant reduction was already apparent by age about 43. Compared with the aged group, the long-lived group had more naive CD4+ T cells, fewer expanded clones and increased TCR diversity, a pattern suggesting age selection. The percentage of naive T cells measured by flow cytometry correlated strongly with observed TCR beta diversity. Because profiling used bulk unsorted PBMCs, naive and antigen-experienced compartments could not be compared conclusively. Because donor CMV infection status was unknown, age-related changes in expanded clonotypes were potentially confounded.

Systemically healthy Caucasian individuals from Russia, some 40 in total and aged about 6 to 100 years, were included as donors. Each donor gave about 9.7 milliliters of peripheral blood, drawn into EDTA-treated Vacutainer tubes. Ficoll-Paque density-gradient centrifugation was used to isolate PBMCs, with at least 7 million per sample. Trizol reagent was used to extract total RNA from PBMCs, with at least 5.5 micrograms per sample. The percentages of naive CD45RAhigh/CD27high T cells were determined by flow cytometry on a PBMC aliquot from every donor. As for this clonotype: Its antigen remains undetermined. Base qualities are missing; no much larger clone stands one base away.

The CDR3, from cysteine to phenylalanine, totals 18 residues. Only the CDR3 region is kept as DNA, spanning 54 bases read in frame from base 1. The germline V and J ends show losses of 3 bases and 4 bases respectively, and no gene match explains 15 bases of the junction. The CDR1 and CDR2 encoded by the germline V gene are MDHEN and SYDVKM. Library preparation employed 5' RACE. The instrument given in TCRdb is Illumina HiSeq 2500. The second PCR ran for roughly 7 to 11 cycles and used a J-beta primer mix along with a sample-barcoded 5' primer. A unique molecular identifier was introduced onto each TCR beta cDNA molecule by a template-switch 5' adaptor carrying 12 random nucleotides. Each sample yielded at least 2.5 million CDR3-containing paired-end reads. The Mint cDNA synthesis kit, primed by a TRBC-specific oligonucleotide, was used to synthesize first-strand cDNA from all RNA. All cDNA was treated with uracil-DNA glycosylase and then went through a first 18-cycle PCR with the universal primers M1SS and BC2_uni_R. Per the source publication's procedure: Each sample was normalized by randomly selecting 1 million high-quality reads, each carrying a distinct molecular identifier. Instead of being binned into consensus sequences, reads that shared molecular identifiers were thrown out. MiTCR, set to a Q25 quality threshold and the strictest error-elimination algorithm, was used for CDR3 identification, clonotype clustering and error correction. A nonparametric unseen species model with Euler transformation was used to estimate lower-bound total TCR beta diversity. TCRdb trimmed public reads at Q25 via fastp, called clones via MiXCR and kept in-frame beta chains. Merged by CDR3 protein, the rows form single entries marked with the most common genes and DNA. The V and J calls come from TCRdb's annotation, not from the publication. The table for this sample lists 800,000 or so distinct CDR3 sequences; just under 25% of them were counted only once. Jointly, the top ten make up around 3.6% of the sample.

Separately, the same data were catalogued under a study of T cells of mothers and their children. The second study's authors report: Nine systemically healthy Caucasian individuals, comprising three mothers and their six children, were included as donors. cDNA synthesis used all of the extracted RNA, with approximately 1.4 ug of RNA in each 15 ul reaction. In the second PCR, sample barcodes and 2-4 random nucleotides were introduced via the M1S primer. More than 9 million TCR beta CDR3 reads were obtained from each mother, and about 3 million reads were obtained from each child. In both related and unrelated pairs, thymic selection shapes the output of TCR recombination in a similar way, with inherited differences having only a minor effect. Normalized repertoire overlap was always found to be slightly, but never significantly, higher in related mother-child pairs than in unrelated mother-child pairs. Persistent microchimeric T cell clones were not detected, at a sensitivity of about 90 clones per million clonotypes. The study used deep NGS to compare TCR beta repertoires of mothers and children, seeking features distinguishing related mother-child pairs from unrelated individuals. Mothers averaged roughly 40 +/- 4 years of age and children averaged roughly 10 +/- 4 years. After adapters were ligated using NEBNext reagents, the libraries underwent 100+100 nt paired-end sequencing on an Illumina HiSeq 2000. To prevent cross-contamination, the mother and child libraries were prepared a month apart and were sequenced in separate runs. Each donor had between roughly 450,000 and 2,300,000 distinct TCR beta clonotypes identified. Naive TCR beta clonotypes were estimated from low-frequency clonotypes matched to each donor's FACS-determined naive share, without sorting.

The rearrangement joined TRBV28 to TRBJ2-1; TRBD2 lines up with 7 middle nucleotides. Material for sequencing was blood. The clonotype comes from a boy aged 10-17 years in good health. The CDR3 protein is CASSFAGSVSSGYNEQFF. The DNA is as follows: TGTGCCAGCAGTTTTGCCGGGTCGGTGTCTAGCGGATACAATGAGCAGTTCTTC.